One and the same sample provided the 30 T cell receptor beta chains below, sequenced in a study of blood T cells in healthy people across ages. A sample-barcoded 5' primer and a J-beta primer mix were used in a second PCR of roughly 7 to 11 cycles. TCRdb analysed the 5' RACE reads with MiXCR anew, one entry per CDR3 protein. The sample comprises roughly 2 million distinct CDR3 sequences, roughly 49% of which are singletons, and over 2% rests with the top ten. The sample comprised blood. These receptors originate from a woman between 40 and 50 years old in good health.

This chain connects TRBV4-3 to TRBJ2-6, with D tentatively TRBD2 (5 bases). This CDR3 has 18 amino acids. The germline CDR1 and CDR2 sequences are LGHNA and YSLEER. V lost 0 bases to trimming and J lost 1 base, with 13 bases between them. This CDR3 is CASSQDLGGGSGANVLTF. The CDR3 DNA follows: TGCGCCAGCAGCCAAGATCTAGGAGGCGGGTCTGGGGCCAACGTCCTGACTTTC.

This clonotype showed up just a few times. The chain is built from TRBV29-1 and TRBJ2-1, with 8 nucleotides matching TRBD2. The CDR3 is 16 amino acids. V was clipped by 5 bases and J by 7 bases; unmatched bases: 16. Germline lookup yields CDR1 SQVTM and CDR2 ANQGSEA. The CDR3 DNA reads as TGCAGCGTTTTAGGTATAGCGGGGAATATGGTGAATGAGCAGTTCTTC. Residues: CSVLGIAGNMVNEQFF.

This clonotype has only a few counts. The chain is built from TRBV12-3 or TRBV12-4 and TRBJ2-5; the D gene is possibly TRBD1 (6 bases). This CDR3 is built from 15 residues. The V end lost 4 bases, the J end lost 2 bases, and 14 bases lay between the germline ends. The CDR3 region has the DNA TGTGCCAGCAGTTCCCGCCAGGGGCCTCAAGAGACCCAGTACTTC. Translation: CASSSRQGPQETQYF.

CDR3 nucleotide sequence: TGTGCCAGCAGCTTAGATCTCCGGCTAGCGGGGGGGCCTAAGACAGATACGCAGTATTTT. Translating gives CASSLDLRLAGGPKTDTQYF. The chain recombines TRBV7-8 with TRBJ2-3; 12 positions agree with TRBD2. This CDR3 has 20 residues. Germline V gene data show CDR1 as SGHVS and CDR2 as FQNEAQ. The V and J ends lost 1 base and 3 bases, in that order; junction bases with no gene match: 14.

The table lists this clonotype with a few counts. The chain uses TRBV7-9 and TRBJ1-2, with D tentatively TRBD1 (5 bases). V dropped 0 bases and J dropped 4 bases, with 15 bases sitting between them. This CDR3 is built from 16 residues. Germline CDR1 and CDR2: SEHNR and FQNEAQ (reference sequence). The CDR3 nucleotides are TGTGCCAGCAGCTTAGCCCTCAATCAGGGCGGCTATGGCTACACCTTC. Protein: CASSLALNQGGYGYTF.

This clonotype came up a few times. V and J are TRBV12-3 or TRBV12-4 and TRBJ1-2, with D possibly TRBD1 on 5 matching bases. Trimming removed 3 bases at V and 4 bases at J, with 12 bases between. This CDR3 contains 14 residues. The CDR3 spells CASSFAGAGYGYTF. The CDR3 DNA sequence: TGTGCCAGCAGTTTCGCCGGGGCAGGCTATGGCTACACCTTC.

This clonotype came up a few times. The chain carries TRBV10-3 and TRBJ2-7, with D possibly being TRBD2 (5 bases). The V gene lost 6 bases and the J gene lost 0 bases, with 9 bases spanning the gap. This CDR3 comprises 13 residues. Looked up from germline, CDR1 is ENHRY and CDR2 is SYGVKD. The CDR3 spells CAISQDSSYEQYF. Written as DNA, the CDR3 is TGTGCCATCAGCCAGGACTCCTCCTACGAGCAGTACTTC.

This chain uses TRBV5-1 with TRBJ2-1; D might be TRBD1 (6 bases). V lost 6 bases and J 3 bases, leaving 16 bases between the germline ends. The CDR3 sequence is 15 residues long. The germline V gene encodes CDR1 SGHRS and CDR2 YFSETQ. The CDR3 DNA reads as TGCGCCAGCATCCCGGGGCAGGGGAACTACAATGAGCAGTTCTTC. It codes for CASIPGQGNYNEQFF.

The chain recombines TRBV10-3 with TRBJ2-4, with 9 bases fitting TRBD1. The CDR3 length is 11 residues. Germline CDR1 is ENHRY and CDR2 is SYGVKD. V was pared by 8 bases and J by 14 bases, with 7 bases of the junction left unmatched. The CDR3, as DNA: TGTGCCATCGGGACAGGGTATCCAGAGTACTTC. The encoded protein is CAIGTGYPEYF.

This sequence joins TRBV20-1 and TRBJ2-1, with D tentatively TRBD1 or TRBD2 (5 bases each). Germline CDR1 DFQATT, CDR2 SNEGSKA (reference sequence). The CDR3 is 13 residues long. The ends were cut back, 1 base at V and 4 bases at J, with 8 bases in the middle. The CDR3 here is CSARGGGYNEQFF. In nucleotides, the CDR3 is TGCAGTGCTAGAGGGGGCGGGTACAATGAGCAGTTCTTC.

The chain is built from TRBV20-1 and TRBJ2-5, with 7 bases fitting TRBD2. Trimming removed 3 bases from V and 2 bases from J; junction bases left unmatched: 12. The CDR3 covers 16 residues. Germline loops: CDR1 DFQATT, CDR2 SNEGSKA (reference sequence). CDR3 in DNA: TGCAGTGCTAGCCCCGCGCGGGGGAGGGGTCAAGAGACCCAGTACTTC. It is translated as CSASPARGRGQETQYF.

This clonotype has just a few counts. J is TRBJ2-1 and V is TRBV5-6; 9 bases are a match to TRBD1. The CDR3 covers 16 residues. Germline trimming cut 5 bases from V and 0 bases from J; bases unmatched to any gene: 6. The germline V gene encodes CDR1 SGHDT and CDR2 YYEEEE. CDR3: CASRRRQGGSYNEQFF. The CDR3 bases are TGTGCCAGCAGACGCAGACAGGGGGGCTCCTACAATGAGCAGTTCTTC.

This CDR3 reads CASSLYSGSGYGYTF. The DNA of the CDR3 is TGTGCCAGCAGTTTATATTCGGGAAGTGGCTATGGCTACACCTTC. This chain uses TRBV27 with TRBJ1-2; no reliable D call. V dropped 1 base and J dropped 4 bases, with 13 bases sitting between them. The CDR3 runs to 15 residues. The V gene's germline CDR1 is MNHEY and CDR2 SMNVEV (reference sequence).

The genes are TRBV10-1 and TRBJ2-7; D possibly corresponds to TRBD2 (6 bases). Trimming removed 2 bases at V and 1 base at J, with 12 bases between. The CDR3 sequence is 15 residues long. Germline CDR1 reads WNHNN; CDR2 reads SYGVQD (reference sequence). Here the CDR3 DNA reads TGCGCCAGCAGTGAGGAGACGGGACTGTCCTACGAGCAGTACTTC. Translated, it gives CASSEETGLSYEQYF.

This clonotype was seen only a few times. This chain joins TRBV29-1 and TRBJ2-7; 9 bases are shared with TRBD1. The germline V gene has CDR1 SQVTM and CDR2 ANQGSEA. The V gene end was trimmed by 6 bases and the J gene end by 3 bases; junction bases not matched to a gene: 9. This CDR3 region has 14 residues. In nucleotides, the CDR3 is TGCAGCGTGACCGGGACAGGGAGGATCTACGAGCAGTACTTC. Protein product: CSVTGTGRIYEQYF.

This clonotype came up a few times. CDR3 nucleotides: TGTGCCAGCAGTGCTACTGGGACTACAGGGGCCCAGTACTTC. The encoded protein is CASSATGTTGAQYF. This chain connects TRBV7-2 to TRBJ2-5, with D perhaps assigned TRBD1 or TRBD2 (7 bases each). V was shortened by 6 bases and J by 9 bases, with 20 bases between the two germline ends. CDR1 is SGHTA, CDR2 FQGNSA, per germline. This CDR3 has 14 residues. Together with reference TRBV7-2 and TRBJ2-5, the CDR3 gives the full variable domain: GAGVSQSPSNKVTEKGKDVELRCDPISGHTALYWYRQSLGQGLEFLIYFQGNSAPDKSGLPSDRFSAERTGGSVSTLTIQRTQQEDSAVYLCASSATGTTGAQYFGPGTRLLVL.

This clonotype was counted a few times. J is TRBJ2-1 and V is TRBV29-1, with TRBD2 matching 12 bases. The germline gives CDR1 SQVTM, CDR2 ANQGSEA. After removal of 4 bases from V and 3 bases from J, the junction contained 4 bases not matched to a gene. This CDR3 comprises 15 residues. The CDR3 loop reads CSVALTSGGYNEQFF. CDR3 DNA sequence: TGCAGCGTTGCCCTGACTAGCGGGGGCTACAATGAGCAGTTCTTC.

This chain's CDR3 is CASSPEGGRKGETQYF. In DNA form, the CDR3 reads TGCGCCAGCAGCCCCGAGGGGGGCAGGAAAGGAGAGACCCAGTACTTC. The rearrangement links TRBV4-3 to TRBJ2-7; tentatively, D is TRBD1 or TRBD2 (6 bases each). The J call may be faulty, since TRBJ2-5 better matches the DNA end. Germline CDR1 is LGHNA and CDR2 is YSLEER. The CDR3 runs to 16 residues.

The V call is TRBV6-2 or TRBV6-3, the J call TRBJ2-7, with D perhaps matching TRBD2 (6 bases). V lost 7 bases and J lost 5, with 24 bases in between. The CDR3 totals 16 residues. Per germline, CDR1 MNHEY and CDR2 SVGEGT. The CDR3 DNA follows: TGTGCCAGCATTAAAGAGGAGGGGCTTGGGGCCGACGAGCAGTACTTC. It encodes CASIKEEGLGADEQYF.

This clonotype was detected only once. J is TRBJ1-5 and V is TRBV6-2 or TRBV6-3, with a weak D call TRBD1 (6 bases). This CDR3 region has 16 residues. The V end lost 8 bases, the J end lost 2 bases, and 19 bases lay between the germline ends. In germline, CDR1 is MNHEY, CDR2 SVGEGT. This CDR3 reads CASALRGAGGNQPQHF. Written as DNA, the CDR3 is TGTGCCAGCGCCCTTCGGGGGGCGGGGGGCAATCAGCCCCAGCATTTT.

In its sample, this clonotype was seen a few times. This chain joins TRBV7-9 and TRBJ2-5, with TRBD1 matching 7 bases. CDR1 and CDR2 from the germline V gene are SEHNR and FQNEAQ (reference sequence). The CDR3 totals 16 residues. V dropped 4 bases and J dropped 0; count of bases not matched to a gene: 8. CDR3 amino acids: CASSSRGGRDQETQYF. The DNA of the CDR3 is TGTGCCAGCAGCTCCCGAGGGGGCAGGGACCAAGAGACCCAGTACTTC.

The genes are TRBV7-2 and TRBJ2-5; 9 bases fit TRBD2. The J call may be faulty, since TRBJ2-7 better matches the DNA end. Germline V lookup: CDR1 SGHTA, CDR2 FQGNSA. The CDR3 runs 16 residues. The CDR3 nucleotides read TGTGCCAGCAGCTTTCTAGCGGGGCTAGCCTCCTACGAGCAGTACTTC. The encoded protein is CASSFLAGLASYEQYF.

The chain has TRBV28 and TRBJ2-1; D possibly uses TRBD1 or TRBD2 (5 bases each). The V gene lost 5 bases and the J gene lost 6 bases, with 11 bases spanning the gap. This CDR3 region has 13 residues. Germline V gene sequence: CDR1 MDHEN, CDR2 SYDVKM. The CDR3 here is CASSARGLNEQFF. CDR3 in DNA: TGTGCCAGCAGTGCCCGGGGCCTCAATGAGCAGTTCTTC.

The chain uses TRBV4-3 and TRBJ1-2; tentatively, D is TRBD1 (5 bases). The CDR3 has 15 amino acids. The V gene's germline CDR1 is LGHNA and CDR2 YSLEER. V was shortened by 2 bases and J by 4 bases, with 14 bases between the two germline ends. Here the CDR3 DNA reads TGCGCCAGCAGCCAACAAACGGAGGGACTCTATGGCTACACCTTC. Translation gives CASSQQTEGLYGYTF.

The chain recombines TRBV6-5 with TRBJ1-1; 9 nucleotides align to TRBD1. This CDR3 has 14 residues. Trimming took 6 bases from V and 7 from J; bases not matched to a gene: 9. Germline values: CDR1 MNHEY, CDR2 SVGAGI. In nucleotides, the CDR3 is TGTGCCAGCAGACTCGGGACAGGGCGAGTTGAAGCTTTCTTT. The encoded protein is CASRLGTGRVEAFF.

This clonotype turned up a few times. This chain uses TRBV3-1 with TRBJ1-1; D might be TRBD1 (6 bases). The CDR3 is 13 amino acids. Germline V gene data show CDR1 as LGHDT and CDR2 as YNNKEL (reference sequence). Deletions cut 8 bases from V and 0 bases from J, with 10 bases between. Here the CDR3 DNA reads TGTGCCAGCGGGGGGGCGGTGAACACTGAAGCTTTCTTT. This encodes CASGGAVNTEAFF.

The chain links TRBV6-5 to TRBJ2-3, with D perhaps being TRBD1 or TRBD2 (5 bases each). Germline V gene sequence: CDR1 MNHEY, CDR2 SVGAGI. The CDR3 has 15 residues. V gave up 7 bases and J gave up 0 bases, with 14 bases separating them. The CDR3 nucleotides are TGTGCCAGCACCCACGGGGACCGGAGCACAGATACGCAGTATTTT. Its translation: CASTHGDRSTDTQYF.

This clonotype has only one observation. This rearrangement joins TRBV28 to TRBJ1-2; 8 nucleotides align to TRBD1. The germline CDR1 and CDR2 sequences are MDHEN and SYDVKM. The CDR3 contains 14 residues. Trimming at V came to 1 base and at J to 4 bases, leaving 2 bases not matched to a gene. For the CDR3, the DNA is TGTGCCAGCAGTTTATTTACAGGGGGCTATGGCTACACCTTC. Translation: CASSLFTGGYGYTF.

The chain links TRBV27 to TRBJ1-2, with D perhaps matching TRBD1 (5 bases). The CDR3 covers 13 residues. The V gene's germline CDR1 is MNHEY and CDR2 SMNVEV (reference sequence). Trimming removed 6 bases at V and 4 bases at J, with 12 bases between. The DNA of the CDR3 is TGTGCCAGCAGATTGACAGCAGGCTATGGCTACACCTTC. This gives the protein CASRLTAGYGYTF.

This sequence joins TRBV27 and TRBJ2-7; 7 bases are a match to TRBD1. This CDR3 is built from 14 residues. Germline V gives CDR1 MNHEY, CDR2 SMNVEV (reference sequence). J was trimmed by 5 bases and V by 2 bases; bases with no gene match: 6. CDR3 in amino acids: CASSLQQGSNEQYF. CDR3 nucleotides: TGTGCCAGCAGTTTACAACAGGGGTCGAACGAGCAGTACTTC.